Below are 21 T cell receptor beta chains sequenced from a single sample in a study of blood T cells in healthy people across ages. Next came a second PCR, run for about 6 to 12 cycles, which used a sample-barcoded 5' primer along with a J-beta primer mix. MiXCR, run by TCRdb on the 5' RACE reads, gives a single entry per CDR3 protein. The repertoire holds over 600,000 distinct CDR3 sequences, with 56% as singletons. Input material: blood. The origin of the receptors is a man between 35 and 55 years old in good health.

The chain couples TRBV20-1 to TRBJ1-6, with a tentative D call TRBD1 (5 bases). Trimming removed 6 bases from V and 3 bases from J, with 15 bases in between. Germline lookup yields CDR1 DFQATT and CDR2 SNEGSKA (reference sequence). CDR3 size: 15 residues. The CDR3 region has the DNA TGCAGTGCCTCAGGGTTTAGGGGCTATAATTCACCCCTCCACTTT. Translating it yields CSASGFRGYNSPLHF.

This chain links TRBV7-2 with TRBJ2-7, with 7 bases identical to TRBD2. The length of the CDR3 is 16 residues. With 2 bases clipped from V and 0 bases from J, the junction kept 7 bases outside the gene matches. The V gene's germline CDR1 is SGHTA and CDR2 FQGNSA. CDR3 residues: CASSLQGASGSYEQYF. Here the CDR3 DNA reads TGTGCCAGCAGCTTACAAGGGGCTAGCGGCTCCTACGAGCAGTACTTC.

This sequence joins TRBV28 and TRBJ2-5, with 9 nucleotides matching TRBD1. With V trimmed by 7 bases and J by 4 bases, 10 bases remained unmatched. Germline V gene lookup returns CDR1 MDHEN and CDR2 SYDVKM. The CDR3 totals 15 residues. CDR3 DNA: TGTGCCAGCACGGGACAGGGTTGGTTGCGAGAGACCCAGTACTTC. Translation gives CASTGQGWLRETQYF.

This clonotype appeared a few times. The chain employs TRBV5-1 and TRBJ2-7; TRBD1 aligns across 7 bases. V was clipped by 2 bases and J by 2 bases; unmatched bases: 7. The CDR3 runs 15 residues. The germline CDR1 and CDR2 sequences are SGHRS and YFSETQ. The CDR3 nucleotides read TGCGCCAGCAGCTTAACGGACAGGCCGACCTACGAGCAGTACTTC. It specifies CASSLTDRPTYEQYF.

V and J are TRBV29-1 and TRBJ2-1; D is unclear. Germline V lookup: CDR1 SQVTM, CDR2 ANQGSEA. This CDR3 spans 14 amino acids. Trimming removed 6 bases at V and 9 bases at J, with 21 bases between. CDR3: CSVTLGTDHSEQFF. The CDR3 nucleotides are TGCAGCGTGACCTTGGGCACTGACCACAGTGAGCAGTTCTTC.

In its sample, this clonotype was seen a few times. The V and J genes are TRBV5-1 and TRBJ1-5, with 7 bases matching TRBD1. Germline trimming cut 3 bases from V and 7 bases from J; bases unmatched to any gene: 7. The CDR3 spans 14 residues. The germline gives CDR1 SGHRS, CDR2 YFSETQ. The CDR3: CASSWGTVGQPQHF. As DNA, the CDR3 is TGCGCCAGCAGCTGGGGGACAGTCGGACAGCCCCAGCATTTT.

This chain uses TRBV20-1 with TRBJ1-4; D not resolved. The CDR3 spans 13 residues. Per the germline V gene, CDR1 is DFQATT and CDR2 is SNEGSKA (reference sequence). The V end was cut by 6 bases, the J end by 8 bases, with 16 bases between. CDR3 DNA: TGCAGTGCCTCTATCTTGGCGAGGGAAAAACTGTTTTTT. Protein: CSASILAREKLFF.

V usage is TRBV7-2 and J usage is TRBJ2-3, with D unresolved. Deletions cut 3 bases from V and 7 bases from J, with 14 bases between. The germline gives CDR1 SGHTA, CDR2 FQGNSA. This CDR3 is built from 14 residues. The CDR3 protein is CASSFNRVVNTQYF. The CDR3 coding sequence is TGTGCCAGCAGCTTCAATCGGGTCGTAAATACGCAGTATTTT.

This clonotype has just a few counts. This sequence joins TRBV20-1 and TRBJ1-2; D not resolved. V gave up 7 bases and J gave up 7 bases, with 16 bases separating them. Germline values: CDR1 DFQATT, CDR2 SNEGSKA (reference sequence). The CDR3 spans 12 residues. CDR3 DNA sequence: TGCAGTGGAGTTAAGGGTAGCCGTGGCTACACCTTC. Amino acids: CSGVKGSRGYTF.

The chain uses TRBV3-1 and TRBJ1-2; D perhaps matches TRBD1 (5 bases). Trimming cost V 4 bases and J 8 bases, with 20 bases left between them. Germline CDR1 is LGHDT and CDR2 is YNNKEL (reference sequence). The CDR3 sequence is 15 residues long. Here the CDR3 reads CASSRGTDSFRGYTF. As DNA, the CDR3 is TGTGCCAGCAGCCGTGGGACTGACAGCTTTCGGGGCTACACCTTC.

This rearrangement joins TRBV27 to TRBJ2-2; 10 bases fit TRBD1. Per germline, CDR1 MNHEY and CDR2 SMNVEV (reference sequence). V trimming: 8 bases; J trimming: 3 bases; junction bases outside the gene matches: 9. CDR3 size: 16 residues. DNA of the CDR3: TGTGCCAGCGCGAAAGGGGGACAGGGGTACACCGGGGAGCTGTTTTTT. It translates to CASAKGGQGYTGELFF.

The chain combines TRBV6-1 with TRBJ2-7; a possible D gene is TRBD1 (5 bases). Germline CDR1 MNHNS, CDR2 SASEGT. This CDR3 has 13 residues. Trimming removed 7 bases from V and 4 bases from J, with 14 bases in between. The CDR3: CASNRMQIYEQYF. Here the CDR3 DNA reads TGTGCCAGCAACAGGATGCAGATTTACGAGCAGTACTTC.

The rearrangement joins TRBV6-2 or TRBV6-3 to TRBJ2-1; D perhaps matches TRBD2 (6 bases). Gene TRBJ2-7 matches the end of the DNA better, so the J call may be wrong. The CDR3 extends over 14 amino acids. Germline V gene lookup returns CDR1 MNHEY and CDR2 SVGEGT. This CDR3 reads CASSPGGYYNEQYF. The CDR3 nucleotides are TGTGCCAGCAGTCCCGGAGGGTATTACAATGAGCAGTACTTC.

In its sample, this clonotype was seen a few times. This chain uses TRBV7-2 with TRBJ1-4; TRBD1 matches at 8 bases. CDR3 length equals 15 residues. CDR1 and CDR2 from the germline V gene are SGHTA and FQGNSA. Trimming cost V 1 base and J 5 bases; bases outside gene matches: 3. The CDR3 DNA reads as TGTGCCAGCAGCTTAGACAGGGGGGCGAATGAAAAACTGTTTTTT. It codes for CASSLDRGANEKLFF.

This clonotype was recorded once. The chain couples TRBV6-4 to TRBJ2-1; D unclear. The V gene's germline CDR1 is MRHNA and CDR2 SNTAGT. This CDR3 region has 14 residues. Trimming removed 4 bases at V and 9 bases at J, with 16 bases between. CDR3 bases: TGTGCCAGCAGTGTTAGTATTACCTCCAGTGAGCAGTTCTTC. It translates to CASSVSITSSEQFF.

The rearrangement links TRBV7-2 to TRBJ2-4; no clear D. This CDR3 has 15 residues. Germline CDR1 reads SGHTA; CDR2 reads FQGNSA. Trimming removed 6 bases from V and 3 bases from J, with 15 bases in between. The CDR3 here is CASSPEPSVKNIQYF. DNA for the CDR3: TGTGCCAGCAGTCCTGAGCCTTCGGTCAAAAACATTCAGTACTTC.

This clonotype was observed a few times. The gene calls are TRBV9 and TRBJ2-7, with 9 bases identical to TRBD1. This CDR3 is 16 amino acids long. The J segment lost 2 bases and the V segment lost 2 bases, leaving 8 bases of the junction unmatched. CDR1 and CDR2 (germline): SGDLS, YYNGEE. The CDR3 loop is CASSVGTGFGPYEQYF. The CDR3 DNA is TGTGCCAGCAGCGTTGGGACAGGGTTCGGGCCCTACGAGCAGTACTTC.

The chain employs TRBV7-3 and TRBJ1-2; no reliable D call. Trimming took 2 bases from V and 4 from J, leaving 14 bases between them. Germline CDR1 SGHTA, CDR2 FQGTGA. The CDR3 loop spans 15 amino acids. CDR3 residues: CASSLEGGRLYGYTF. The CDR3 bases are TGTGCCAGCAGCTTAGAGGGAGGGCGACTCTATGGCTACACCTTC.

This chain links TRBV9 with TRBJ2-3; D uncertain. The CDR3 sequence is 16 residues long. V was pared by 0 bases and J by 1 base, with 12 bases between. Germline V gene data show CDR1 as SGDLS and CDR2 as YYNGEE. DNA of the CDR3: TGTGCCAGCAGCGTAGTGGCTTCTTCTGGCACAGATACGCAGTATTTT. Residues: CASSVVASSGTDTQYF.

This chain joins TRBV20-1 and TRBJ2-5, with 13 bases aligning to TRBD2. This CDR3 has 15 residues. The germline V gene has CDR1 DFQATT and CDR2 SNEGSKA (reference sequence). V shed 1 base and J 5 bases; nucleotides not matched to a gene: 4. The CDR3 region has the DNA TGCAGTGCTAGAGGACTAGCGGGAGGACTGGAGACCCAGTACTTC. It translates to CSARGLAGGLETQYF.

V gene TRBV11-1 combines with J gene TRBJ2-1; tentatively, D is TRBD2 (6 bases). This CDR3 comprises 14 residues. Trimming took 5 bases from V and 10 from J, leaving 18 bases between them. Germline V gene sequence: CDR1 SGHAT, CDR2 FQDESV (reference sequence). The CDR3 DNA reads TGTGCCAGCAGCCCCCAACCCGCAACTAGCGAGCAGTTCTTC. This sequence encodes CASSPQPATSEQFF.